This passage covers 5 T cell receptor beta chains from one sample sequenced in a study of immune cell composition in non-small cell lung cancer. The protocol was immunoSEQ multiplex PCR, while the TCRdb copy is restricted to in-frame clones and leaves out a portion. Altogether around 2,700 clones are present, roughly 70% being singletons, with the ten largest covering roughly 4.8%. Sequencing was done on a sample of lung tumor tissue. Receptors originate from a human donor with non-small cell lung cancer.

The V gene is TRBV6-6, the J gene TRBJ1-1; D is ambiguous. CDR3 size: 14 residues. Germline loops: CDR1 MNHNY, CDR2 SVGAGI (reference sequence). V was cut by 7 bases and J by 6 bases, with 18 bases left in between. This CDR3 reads CASTLEGTTAEAFF. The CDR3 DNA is TGTGCCAGCACCCTAGAAGGAACAACCGCTGAAGCTTTCTTT.

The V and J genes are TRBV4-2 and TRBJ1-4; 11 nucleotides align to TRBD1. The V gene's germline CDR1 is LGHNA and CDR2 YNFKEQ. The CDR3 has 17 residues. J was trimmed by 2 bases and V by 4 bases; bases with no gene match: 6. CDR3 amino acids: CASSLQRTGGTNEKLFF. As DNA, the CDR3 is TGTGCCAGCAGCCTCCAAAGGACAGGGGGCACTAATGAAAAACTGTTTTTT.

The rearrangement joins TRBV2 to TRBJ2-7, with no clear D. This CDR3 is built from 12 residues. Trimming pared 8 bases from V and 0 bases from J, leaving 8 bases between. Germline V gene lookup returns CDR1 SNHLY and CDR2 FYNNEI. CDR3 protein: CASVSSSYEQYF. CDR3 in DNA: TGTGCCAGCGTAAGTAGCTCCTACGAGCAGTACTTC.

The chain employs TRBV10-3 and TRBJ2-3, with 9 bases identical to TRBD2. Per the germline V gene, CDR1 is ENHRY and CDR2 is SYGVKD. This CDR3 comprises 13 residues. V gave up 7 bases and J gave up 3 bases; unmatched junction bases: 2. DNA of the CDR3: TGTGCCATCACTAGCGGGACTACAGATACGCAGTATTTT. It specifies CAITSGTTDTQYF.

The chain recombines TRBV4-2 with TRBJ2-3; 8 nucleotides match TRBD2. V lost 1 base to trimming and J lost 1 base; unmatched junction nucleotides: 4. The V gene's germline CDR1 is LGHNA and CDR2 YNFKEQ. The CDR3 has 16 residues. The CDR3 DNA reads TGTGCCAGCAGCCAAGGGGACGGGGGGGGCACAGATACGCAGTATTTT. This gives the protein CASSQGDGGGTDTQYF.